This entry is about one T cell receptor beta chain. The specificity of this receptor is unknown. No base quality information exists; no much larger clone differs at one position. This sample was included in a study of blood T cell repertoires in COVID-19 (dated by TCRdb to 2020 to 2022). Turning to the overall study: Collaborator samples came from the United States, Italy and Spain and covered acute and convalescent phases of COVID-19. Nearly every sample came with metadata listing a de-identified subject ID, COVID-19 status, age in years and sex. The material from the prospective study consisted of cDNA or gDNA derived from T cells, B-cell-depleted T cells, or PBMCs. The repertoires were released in a freely available public database intended as a resource for research on the immune response to SARS-CoV-2. Subjects who had been exposed to COVID-19, were actively infected with it, or had recovered from it provided the deeply sampled blood TCRbeta repertoires that made up the dataset. Where HLA class I and class II types were available, the types were taken from metadata supplied by the sample provider, not from assay-based typing. Samples were obtained from the ongoing ImmuneRACE study (first 160 participants) and from about 1,300 subjects provided by 6 global collaborators. General findings and caveats noted by the study authors: The quantity of clinical and demographic metadata differed by source and by participant and was supplied without curation.

TCRbeta CDR3 regions were amplified from genomic DNA by means of the immunoSEQ Assay, a bias-controlled multiplex PCR. As for the original processing: Nucleated cell counts per sample were estimated from amplification of reference gene primers within the assay. To quantify the absolute abundance of each unique TCRbeta CDR3 rearrangement, sequence reads were collapsed and filtered. For each sample, productive Simpson clonality was calculated as the square root of Simpson's diversity index over productive rearrangements. TCRdb retrieved this table from immuneACCESS and kept in-frame rearrangements only. Not all clones are present; in checked studies, unresolved V genes account for under half, and no reason is known for the remainder. V, J and clone size reflect that table, while D and trimming were determined from the DNA. For this sample there are under 250,000 clones; roughly 90% appear just once. The ten largest make up 3.5% to 4.5% of the sample.

Enrolling through a virtual design, the prospective study's participants ranged in age from roughly 18 to 95 years and lived across 24 United States geographic areas. Cohort assignment in the prospective study relied on participant-reported clinical history from a screening survey and a study questionnaire. Each participant in the prospective study had whole blood, serum and a nasopharyngeal or oropharyngeal swab collected by mobile phlebotomists. Over a roughly 2-month period, participants in the prospective study had the option of providing additional blood draws and questionnaires. Before DNA extraction, blood samples from the prospective study were shipped at room temperature or frozen. This TCR was recovered from a woman in her twenties or thirties with acute COVID-19. Source material: PBMCs or T cells enriched from blood (not recorded which).

The CDR3 protein: CASSPRSTGEFSFF. The DNA sequence follows: TGTGCCAGCAGTCCAAGGTCAACAGGGGAATTTTCTTTCTTT. The chain links TRBV28 with TRBJ1-1; 7 bases in the junction line up with TRBD1. V lost 5 bases and J lost 12 bases, and the count of bases not matched to a germline gene is 15. CDR1 and CDR2, looked up from the germline V gene, are MDHEN and SYDVKM. From the cysteine through the phenylalanine, the CDR3 covers 14 amino acids. The entry retains the CDR3 DNA only, 42 bases that are in frame from base 1.